The present T cell receptor beta chain was sequenced within a study of cytomegalovirus exposure and HLA in healthy donors. General observations from the study: An Asian-associated ancestry cluster reportedly showed fewer N-insertions than the approximately 630-donor mean in a later analysis. Sequencing probably produced one cluster of sequence variants that were highly shared. Accurate prediction of HLA-A and HLA-B alleles (for most subjects) was reportedly achieved from TCR beta sequences. In an earlier analysis, in several hundred donors, most V segments appeared productive either ~90% or ~30% of the time.

With respect to this clone: The antigen remains unidentified.

Use of 60 Vbeta and 13 Jbeta primers characterized the PCR. Produced via immunoSEQ multiplex PCR; TCRdb's table is partial and in-frame only. Reported are approximately 100,000 clones; the ten largest clones contain about 0.58%. This clonotype originated in a man aged 50 or older in good health and CMV-seronegative. The sequencing input was PBMCs.

CDR3 sequence reads: CASSLLERAPYNEQFF. The CDR3 coding sequence is TGCGCCAGCAGCTTGTTAGAGCGGGCCCCCTACAATGAGCAGTTCTTC. V and J are TRBV5-1 and TRBJ2-1, with D possibly TRBD2 on 6 matching bases. Germline-derived CDR1 and CDR2 are SGHRS and YFSETQ. The CDR3 totals 16 residues. Trimming removed 1 base at V and 2 bases at J, with 13 bases between.